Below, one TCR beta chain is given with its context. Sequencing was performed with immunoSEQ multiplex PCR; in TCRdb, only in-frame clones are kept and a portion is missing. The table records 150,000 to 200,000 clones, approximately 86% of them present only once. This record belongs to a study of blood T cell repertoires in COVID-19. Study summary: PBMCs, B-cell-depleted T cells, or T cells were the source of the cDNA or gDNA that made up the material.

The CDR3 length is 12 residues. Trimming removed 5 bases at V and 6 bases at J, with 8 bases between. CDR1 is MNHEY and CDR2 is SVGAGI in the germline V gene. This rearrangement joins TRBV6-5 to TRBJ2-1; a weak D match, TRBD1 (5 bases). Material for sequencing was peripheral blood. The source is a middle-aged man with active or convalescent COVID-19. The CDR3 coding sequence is TGTGCCAGCAGTCCAGGGTCCAATGAGCAGTTCTTC. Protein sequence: CASSPGSNEQFF.